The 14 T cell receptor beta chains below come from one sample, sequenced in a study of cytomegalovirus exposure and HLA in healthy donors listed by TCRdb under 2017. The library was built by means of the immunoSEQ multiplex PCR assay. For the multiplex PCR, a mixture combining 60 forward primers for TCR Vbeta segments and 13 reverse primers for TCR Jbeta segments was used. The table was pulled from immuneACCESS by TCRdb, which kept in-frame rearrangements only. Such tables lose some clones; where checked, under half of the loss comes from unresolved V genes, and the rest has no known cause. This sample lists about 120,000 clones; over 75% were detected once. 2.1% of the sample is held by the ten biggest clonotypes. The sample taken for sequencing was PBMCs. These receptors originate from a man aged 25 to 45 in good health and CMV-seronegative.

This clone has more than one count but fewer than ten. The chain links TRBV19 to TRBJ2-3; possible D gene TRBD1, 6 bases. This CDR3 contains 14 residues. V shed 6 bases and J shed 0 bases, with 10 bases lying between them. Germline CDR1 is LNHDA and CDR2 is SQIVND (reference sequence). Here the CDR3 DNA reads TGTGCCAGTAGCCTAGGACAGAGCACAGATACGCAGTATTTT. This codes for CASSLGQSTDTQYF.

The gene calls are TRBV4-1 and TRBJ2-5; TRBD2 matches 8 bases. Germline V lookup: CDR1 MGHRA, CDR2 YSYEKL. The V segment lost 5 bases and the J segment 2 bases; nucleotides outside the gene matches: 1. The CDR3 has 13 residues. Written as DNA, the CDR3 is TGCGCCAGCAGCGGACTAGCTCAAGAGACCCAGTACTTC. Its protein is CASSGLAQETQYF.

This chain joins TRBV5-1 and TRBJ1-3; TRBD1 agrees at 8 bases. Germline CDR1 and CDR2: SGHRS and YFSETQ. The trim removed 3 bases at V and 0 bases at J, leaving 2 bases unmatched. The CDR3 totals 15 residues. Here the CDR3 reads CASSWTGNSGNTIYF. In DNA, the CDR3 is TGCGCCAGCAGCTGGACAGGGAACTCTGGAAACACCATATATTTT. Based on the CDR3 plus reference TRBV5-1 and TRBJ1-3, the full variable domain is KAGVTQTPRYLIKTRGQQVTLSCSPISGHRSVSWYQQTPGQGLQFLFEYFSETQRNKGNFPGRFSGRQFSNSRSEMNVSTLELGDSALYLCASSWTGNSGNTIYFGEGSWLTVV.

The CDR3 reads CASSRDRVRETQYF. In DNA, the CDR3 is TGTGCCAGTAGTCGGGACAGGGTAAGGGAGACCCAGTACTTC. This chain links TRBV19 with TRBJ2-5; 9 positions match TRBD1. CDR1 and CDR2 (germline): LNHDA, SQIVND (reference sequence). CDR3 length equals 14 residues. Unmatched junction bases numbered 6, after V lost 5 bases and J lost 5 bases.

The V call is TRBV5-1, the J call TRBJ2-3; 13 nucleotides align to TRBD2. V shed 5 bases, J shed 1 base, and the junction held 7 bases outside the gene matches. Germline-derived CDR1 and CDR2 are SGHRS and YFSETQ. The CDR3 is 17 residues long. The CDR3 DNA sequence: TGCGCCAGCAGGAGGAGGGGGACTAGCGGGGGCACAGATACGCAGTATTTT. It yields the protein CASRRRGTSGGTDTQYF.

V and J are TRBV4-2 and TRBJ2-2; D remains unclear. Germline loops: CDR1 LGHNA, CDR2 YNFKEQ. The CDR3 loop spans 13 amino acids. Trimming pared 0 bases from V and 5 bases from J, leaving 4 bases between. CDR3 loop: CASSQEATGELFF. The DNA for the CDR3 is TGTGCCAGCAGCCAAGAAGCTACCGGGGAGCTGTTTTTT.

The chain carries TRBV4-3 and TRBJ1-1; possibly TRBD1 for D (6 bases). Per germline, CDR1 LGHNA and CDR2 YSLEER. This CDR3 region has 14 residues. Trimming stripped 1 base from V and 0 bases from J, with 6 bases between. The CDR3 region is CASSQGTVNTEAFF. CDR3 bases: TGCGCCAGCAGCCAAGGGACAGTGAACACTGAAGCTTTCTTT.

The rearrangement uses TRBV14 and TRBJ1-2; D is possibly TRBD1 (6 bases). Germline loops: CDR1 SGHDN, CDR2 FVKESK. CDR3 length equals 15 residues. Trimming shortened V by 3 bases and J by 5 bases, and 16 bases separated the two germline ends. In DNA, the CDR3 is TGTGCCAGCAGCCAGGGACGCCTAAGGGGGTATGGCTACACCTTC. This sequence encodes CASSQGRLRGYGYTF.

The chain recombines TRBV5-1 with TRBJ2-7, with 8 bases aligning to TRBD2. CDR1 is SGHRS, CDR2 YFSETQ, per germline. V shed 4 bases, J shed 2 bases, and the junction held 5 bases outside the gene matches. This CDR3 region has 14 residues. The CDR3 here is CASSRSGDTYEQYF. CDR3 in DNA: TGCGCCAGCAGCCGTAGCGGGGATACCTACGAGCAGTACTTC.

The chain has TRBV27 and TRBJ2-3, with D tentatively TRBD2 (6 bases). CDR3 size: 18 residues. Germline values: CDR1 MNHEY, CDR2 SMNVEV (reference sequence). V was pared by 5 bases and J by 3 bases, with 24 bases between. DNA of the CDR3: TGTGCCAGCAGTAGCCTCCACGATGTGGGGGGACGAACAGATACGCAGTATTTT. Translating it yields CASSSLHDVGGRTDTQYF.

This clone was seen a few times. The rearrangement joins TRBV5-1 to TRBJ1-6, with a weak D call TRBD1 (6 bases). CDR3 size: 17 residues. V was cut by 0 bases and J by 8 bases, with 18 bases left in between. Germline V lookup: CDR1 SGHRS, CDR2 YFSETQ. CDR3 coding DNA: TGCGCCAGCAGCTTGGGCGGACAGCCGACCTCTCATTCACCCCTCCACTTT. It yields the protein CASSLGGQPTSHSPLHF.

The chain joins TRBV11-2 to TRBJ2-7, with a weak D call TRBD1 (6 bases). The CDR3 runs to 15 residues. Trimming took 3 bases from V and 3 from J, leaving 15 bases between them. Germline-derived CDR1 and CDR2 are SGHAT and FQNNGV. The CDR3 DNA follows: TGTGCCAGCAGCTTGAATTCGGGACACCTCTACGAGCAGTACTTC. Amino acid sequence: CASSLNSGHLYEQYF.

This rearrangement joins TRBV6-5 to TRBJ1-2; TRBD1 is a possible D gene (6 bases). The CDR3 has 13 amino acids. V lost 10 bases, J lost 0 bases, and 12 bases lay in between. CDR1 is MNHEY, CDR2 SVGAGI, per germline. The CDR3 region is CATRDTSNYGYTF. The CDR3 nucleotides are TGTGCCACCCGGGACACTTCTAACTATGGCTACACCTTC.

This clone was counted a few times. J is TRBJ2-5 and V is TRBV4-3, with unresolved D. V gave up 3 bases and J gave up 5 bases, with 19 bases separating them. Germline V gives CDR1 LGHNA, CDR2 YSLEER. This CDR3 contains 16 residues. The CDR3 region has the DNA TGCGCCAGCAGCCAGGTTGGAGACTCCCGAGGCGAGACCCAGTACTTC. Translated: CASSQVGDSRGETQYF.